This T cell receptor beta chain was identified during a study of early T cells in non-severe SARS-CoV-2 infection. TCRdb re-analysed the 5' RACE reads in MiXCR, keeping a single row per CDR3 protein. In the table there are fewer than 30,000 distinct CDR3 sequences, 5.3% of which are singletons. This clonotype was seen many times. This CDR3 spans 16 amino acids. V was clipped by 1 base and J by 5 bases, with 18 bases between them. CDR1 is LGHNA and CDR2 is YSLEER in the germline V gene. The sequence was collected from an adult who was a healthcare worker with PCR-confirmed SARS-CoV-2 infection or an uninfected control (not recorded which). The sequencing sample was made of whole blood. The rearrangement links TRBV4-3 to TRBJ2-7; possible D gene TRBD2, 7 bases. CDR3 loop: CASSQGGAGATNEQYF. Written as DNA, the CDR3 is TGCGCCAGCAGCCAAGGGGGGGCGGGGGCGACTAACGAGCAGTACTTC.